Each of the 3 T cell receptor beta chains below was sequenced from the same sample in a study of CD8 T cells in Susac syndrome. Random-hexamer reverse transcription was applied to roughly 0.45 to 1 ug RNA. TCRdb passed the immunoSEQ multiplex PCR reads through MiXCR, listing each CDR3 protein once. The sample contains fewer than 300,000 distinct CDR3 sequences, more than 75% of which appear only once. The material sequenced was CD8+ T cells from PBMCs. These receptor sequences come from a human donor with multiple sclerosis.

The chain links TRBV27 to TRBJ2-7; the D gene could be TRBD1 or TRBD2 (5 bases each). V lost 5 bases and J lost 0, with 20 bases in between. Looked up from germline, CDR1 is MNHEY and CDR2 is SMNVEV (reference sequence). The CDR3 extends over 17 amino acids. CDR3 loop: CASSTHAGAWNSYEQYF. The CDR3 DNA reads TGTGCCAGCAGTACCCACGCCGGGGCGTGGAACTCCTACGAGCAGTACTTC.

The rearrangement links TRBV9 to TRBJ2-1, with TRBD2 as a possible D gene (6 bases). CDR3 size: 15 residues. Germline values: CDR1 SGDLS, CDR2 YYNGEE. V gave up 4 bases and J gave up 5 bases, with 16 bases separating them. The CDR3 sequence is CASSLNGSPNNEQFF. As DNA, the CDR3 is TGTGCCAGCAGCCTGAACGGGAGCCCCAACAATGAGCAGTTCTTC.

The chain joins TRBV5-1 to TRBJ2-3; 9 positions match TRBD2. With V trimmed by 0 bases and J by 0 bases, 2 bases remained unmatched. The CDR3 contains 16 residues. The germline gives CDR1 SGHRS, CDR2 YFSETQ. CDR3 DNA sequence: TGCGCCAGCAGCTTGGAGGGACTAGCTAGCACAGATACGCAGTATTTT. This sequence encodes CASSLEGLASTDTQYF. The full variable domain, rest sourced from reference TRBV5-1 and TRBJ2-3, is KAGVTQTPRYLIKTRGQQVTLSCSPISGHRSVSWYQQTPGQGLQFLFEYFSETQRNKGNFPGRFSGRQFSNSRSEMNVSTLELGDSALYLCASSLEGLASTDTQYFGPGTRLTVL.